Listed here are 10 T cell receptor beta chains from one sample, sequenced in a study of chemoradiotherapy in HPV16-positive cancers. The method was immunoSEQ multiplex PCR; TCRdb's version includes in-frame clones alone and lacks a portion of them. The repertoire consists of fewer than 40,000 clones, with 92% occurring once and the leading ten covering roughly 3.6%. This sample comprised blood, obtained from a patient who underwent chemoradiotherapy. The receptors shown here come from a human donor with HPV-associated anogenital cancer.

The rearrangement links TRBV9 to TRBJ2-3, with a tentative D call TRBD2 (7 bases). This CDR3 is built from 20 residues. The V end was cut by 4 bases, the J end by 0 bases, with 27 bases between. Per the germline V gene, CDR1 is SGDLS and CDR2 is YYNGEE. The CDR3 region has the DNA TGTGCCAGCAGCCGCATCAATCGGGGGGCCGGAACTTCTAGCACAGATACGCAGTATTTT. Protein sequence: CASSRINRGAGTSSTDTQYF.

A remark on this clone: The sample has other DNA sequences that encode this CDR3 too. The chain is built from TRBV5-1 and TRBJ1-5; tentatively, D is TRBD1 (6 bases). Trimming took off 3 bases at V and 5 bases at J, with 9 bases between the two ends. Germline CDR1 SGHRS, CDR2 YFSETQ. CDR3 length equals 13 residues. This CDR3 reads CASSSTGDQPQHF. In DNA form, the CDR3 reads TGCGCCAGCAGCTCGACAGGCGATCAGCCCCAGCATTTT.

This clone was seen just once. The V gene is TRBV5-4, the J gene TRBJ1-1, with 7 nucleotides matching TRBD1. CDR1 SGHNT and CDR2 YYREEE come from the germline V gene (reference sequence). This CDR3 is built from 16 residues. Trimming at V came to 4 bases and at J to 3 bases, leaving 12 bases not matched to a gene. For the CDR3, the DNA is TGTGCCAGCAGCCCCCTGACAGGGCCGAGGGACACTGAAGCTTTCTTT. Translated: CASSPLTGPRDTEAFF.

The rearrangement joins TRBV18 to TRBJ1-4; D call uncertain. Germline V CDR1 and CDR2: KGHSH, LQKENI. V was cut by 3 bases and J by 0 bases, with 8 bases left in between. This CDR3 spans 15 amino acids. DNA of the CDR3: TGTGCCAGCTCACCCTCCAGTGCAACTAATGAAAAACTGTTTTTT. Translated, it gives CASSPSSATNEKLFF.

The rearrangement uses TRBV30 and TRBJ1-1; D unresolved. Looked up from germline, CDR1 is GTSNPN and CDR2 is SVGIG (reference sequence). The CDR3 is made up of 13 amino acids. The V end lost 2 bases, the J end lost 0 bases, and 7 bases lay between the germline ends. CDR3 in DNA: TGTGCCTGGAGTAAAGGGATGAACACTGAAGCTTTCTTT. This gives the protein CAWSKGMNTEAFF.

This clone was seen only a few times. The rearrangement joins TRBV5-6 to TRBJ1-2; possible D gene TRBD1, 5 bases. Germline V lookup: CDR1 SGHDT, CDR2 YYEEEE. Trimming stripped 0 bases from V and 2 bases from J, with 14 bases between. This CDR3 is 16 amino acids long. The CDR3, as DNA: TGTGCCAGCAGCTTGGCCACATTCAGGGAAAACTATGGCTACACCTTC. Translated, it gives CASSLATFRENYGYTF.

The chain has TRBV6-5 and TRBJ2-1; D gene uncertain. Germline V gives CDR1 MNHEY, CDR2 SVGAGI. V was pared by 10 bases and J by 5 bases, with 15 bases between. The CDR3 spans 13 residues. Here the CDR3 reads CATAPAQNNEQFF. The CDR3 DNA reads TGTGCCACCGCCCCCGCACAGAACAATGAGCAGTTCTTC.

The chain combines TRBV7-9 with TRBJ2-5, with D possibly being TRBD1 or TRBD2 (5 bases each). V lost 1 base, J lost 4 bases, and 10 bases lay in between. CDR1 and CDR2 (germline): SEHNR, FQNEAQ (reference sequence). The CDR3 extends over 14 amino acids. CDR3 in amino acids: CASSLGGELETQYF. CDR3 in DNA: TGTGCCAGCAGCTTAGGAGGGGAACTAGAGACCCAGTACTTC.

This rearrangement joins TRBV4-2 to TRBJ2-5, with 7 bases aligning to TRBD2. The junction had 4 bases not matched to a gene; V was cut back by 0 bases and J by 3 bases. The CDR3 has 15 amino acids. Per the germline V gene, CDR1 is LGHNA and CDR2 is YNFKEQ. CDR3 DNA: TGTGCCAGCAGCCAAGATGGCCTAGCGGAAGAGACCCAGTACTTC. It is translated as CASSQDGLAEETQYF.

The CDR3 DNA sequence: TGCGCCAGCAGCCAAGTTACCACCCGGGACTGGAACTATGGCTACACCTTC. Protein product: CASSQVTTRDWNYGYTF. The rearrangement joins TRBV4-1 to TRBJ1-2; TRBD1 is a possible D gene (5 bases). Trimming removed 1 base at V and 2 bases at J, with 17 bases between. The CDR3 sequence is 17 residues long. Germline loops: CDR1 MGHRA, CDR2 YSYEKL.